The 19 T cell receptor beta chains below come from one sample, sequenced in a study of identical twins. MiXCR, run by TCRdb on the 5' RACE reads, gives a single entry per CDR3 protein. This table holds approximately 220,000 distinct CDR3 sequences, 7.5% found once. The same sample was also used in a study of yellow fever vaccine responses in identical twins.

The sample taken for sequencing was memory (CD45RO+) T cells sorted from blood. Source of these receptors: a woman younger than 35 in good health.

This clonotype was counted between two and nine times. The J gene is TRBJ2-2, the V gene TRBV18; the D is unclear. Trimming left V 2 bases short and J 8 bases short, with 9 bases between. The length of the CDR3 is 13 residues. Germline-derived CDR1 and CDR2 are KGHSH and LQKENI. CDR3 sequence reads: CASSPVGRGELFF. As DNA, the CDR3 is TGTGCCAGCTCACCAGTAGGACGTGGGGAGCTGTTTTTT.

The chain joins TRBV15 to TRBJ2-3; maybe TRBD2 (6 bases). Trimming shortened V by 3 bases and J by 5 bases, and 9 bases separated the two germline ends. Germline V gene sequence: CDR1 LNHNV, CDR2 YYDKDF (reference sequence). This CDR3 region has 13 residues. The CDR3 spells CATSRGLLDTQYF. CDR3 nucleotides: TGTGCCACCAGCAGGGGACTTCTAGATACGCAGTATTTT.

This clonotype has only a few counts. The chain uses TRBV12-3 or TRBV12-4 and TRBJ1-2; no firm D call. V was cut by 4 bases and J by 6 bases, with 15 bases left in between. The CDR3 is 14 amino acids. CDR3 coding DNA: TGTGCCAGCAGTTCCGCACGAGGCGGGGATGGCTACACCTTC. Protein: CASSSARGGDGYTF.

This clonotype was seen repeatedly, ten times or more. The chain couples TRBV18 to TRBJ1-4; D unclear. Germline lookup yields CDR1 KGHSH and CDR2 LQKENI. V was cut by 4 bases and J by 10 bases, with 19 bases left in between. This CDR3 has 15 amino acids. CDR3 residues: CASSRTTATGGKLFF. The CDR3 DNA reads TGTGCCAGCTCACGAACCACGGCTACCGGCGGAAAACTGTTTTTT.

This clonotype occurred many times. The chain has TRBV7-3 and TRBJ2-3, with D perhaps given as TRBD1 or TRBD2 (6 bases each). Germline values: CDR1 SGHTA, CDR2 FQGTGA. The germline V and J ends were trimmed by 3 bases and 6 bases, with 13 bases remaining between them. This CDR3 comprises 14 residues. CDR3 sequence: CASSFRGPMDTQYF. DNA for the CDR3: TGTGCCAGCAGCTTCCGGGGGCCGATGGATACGCAGTATTTT.

Only a few counts were recorded for this clonotype. This chain joins TRBV15 and TRBJ2-1; 9 nucleotides match TRBD2. With 2 bases clipped from V and 12 bases from J, the junction kept 14 bases outside the gene matches. CDR3 length: 16 amino acids. Germline CDR1 LNHNV, CDR2 YYDKDF (reference sequence). The CDR3: CATSRSGLAGPIRQFF. In nucleotides, the CDR3 is TGTGCCACCAGCAGATCGGGACTAGCCGGTCCCATCAGGCAGTTCTTC.

This clonotype has a handful of counts. The chain employs TRBV20-1 and TRBJ2-1, with 7 bases matching TRBD2. The CDR3 is made up of 15 amino acids. The junction had 10 bases not matched to a gene; V was cut back by 0 bases and J by 8 bases. Germline V gene data show CDR1 as DFQATT and CDR2 as SNEGSKA (reference sequence). CDR3 region: CSARDRSGPRDEQFF. CDR3 nucleotide sequence: TGCAGTGCTAGAGATCGTAGCGGGCCTAGAGATGAGCAGTTCTTC.

This chain uses TRBV9 with TRBJ2-1; 10 nucleotides line up with TRBD2. Germline V lookup: CDR1 SGDLS, CDR2 YYNGEE. The CDR3 is made up of 16 amino acids. V shed 0 bases and J 8 bases; nucleotides not matched to a gene: 8. The CDR3 loop is CASSVEGAGGQYEQFF. In DNA, the CDR3 is TGTGCCAGCAGCGTAGAAGGAGCGGGGGGGCAGTATGAGCAGTTCTTC. The full variable domain, with the rest looked up from reference TRBV9 and TRBJ2-1, is DSGVTQTPKHLITATGQRVTLRCSPRSGDLSVYWYQQSLDQGLQFLIQYYNGEERAKGNILERFSAQQFPDLHSELNLSSLELGDSALYFCASSVEGAGGQYEQFFGPGTRLTVL.

The rearrangement joins TRBV14 to TRBJ2-2; no firm D call. Germline CDR1 is SGHDN and CDR2 is FVKESK. V was clipped by 1 base and J by 2 bases, with 8 bases between them. The CDR3 consists of 15 residues. The CDR3 loop is CASSQVRVNTGELFF. In DNA form, the CDR3 reads TGTGCCAGCAGCCAAGTACGGGTTAACACCGGGGAGCTGTTTTTT.

This chain joins TRBV6-2 or TRBV6-3 and TRBJ2-7; 8 bases fit TRBD2. Losses at the gene ends were 8 bases for V and 3 bases for J; bases not matched to a gene: 9. Per the germline V gene, CDR1 is MNHEY and CDR2 is SVGEGT. The CDR3 length is 14 residues. The CDR3 DNA reads TGTGCCAGCGAGCCCCTAGCGGGTAACTACGAGCAGTACTTC. Protein product: CASEPLAGNYEQYF.

This clonotype has just a few counts. The chain joins TRBV7-2 to TRBJ2-5, with a weak D call TRBD1 (6 bases). The V and J ends lost 2 bases and 1 base respectively, with 11 bases between them. This CDR3 is 15 amino acids long. Germline V gene sequence: CDR1 SGHTA, CDR2 FQGNSA. CDR3 sequence (DNA): TGTGCCAGCAGCTTACCGGGACAAGTCCAAGAGACCCAGTACTTC. Translated: CASSLPGQVQETQYF. The full variable domain, rest sourced from reference TRBV7-2 and TRBJ2-5, is GAGVSQSPSNKVTEKGKDVELRCDPISGHTALYWYRQSLGQGLEFLIYFQGNSAPDKSGLPSDRFSAERTGGSVSTLTIQRTQQEDSAVYLCASSLPGQVQETQYFGPGTRLLVL.

This clonotype appeared many times. The CDR3 loop is CASSLTAGQGARTEAFF. The CDR3 DNA reads as TGTGCCAGCAGCTTAACGGCCGGACAGGGGGCGCGGACTGAAGCTTTCTTT. The chain joins TRBV7-3 to TRBJ1-1; TRBD1 aligns across 11 bases. Germline CDR1 is SGHTA and CDR2 is FQGTGA. The CDR3 is made up of 17 amino acids. The V gene end was trimmed by 0 bases and the J gene end by 5 bases; junction bases not matched to a gene: 8.

The V gene is TRBV2, the J gene TRBJ2-4; 8 bases align to TRBD1. Unmatched junction bases numbered 6, after V lost 5 bases and J lost 0 bases. The CDR3 is made up of 16 amino acids. CDR1 and CDR2 (germline): SNHLY, FYNNEI. The CDR3 sequence: CASSKGQGLAKNIQYF. CDR3 nucleotide sequence: TGTGCCAGCAGTAAAGGACAGGGACTAGCCAAAAACATTCAGTACTTC. Together with reference TRBV2 and TRBJ2-4, the CDR3 gives the full variable domain: EPEVTQTPSHQVTQMGQEVILRCVPISNHLYFYWYRQILGQKVEFLVSFYNNEISEKSEIFDDQFSVERPDGSNFTLKIRSTKLEDSAMYFCASSKGQGLAKNIQYFGAGTRLSVL.

At least ten counts were recorded for this clonotype. The rearrangement uses TRBV5-1 and TRBJ1-1; D is undetermined. Trimming stripped 0 bases from V and 0 bases from J, with 6 bases between. The CDR3 runs 14 residues. CDR1 is SGHRS and CDR2 is YFSETQ in the germline V gene. CDR3 sequence reads: CASSLGPVNTEAFF. For the CDR3, the DNA is TGCGCCAGCAGCTTGGGCCCGGTGAACACTGAAGCTTTCTTT.

This clonotype has a count of ten or more. The V gene is TRBV20-1, the J gene TRBJ2-1, with D maybe TRBD1 (6 bases). With 1 base removed from V and 4 bases from J, the gap between germline ends came to 14 bases. The length of the CDR3 is 15 residues. CDR1 and CDR2 from the germline V gene are DFQATT and SNEGSKA (reference sequence). Here the CDR3 reads CSARAPGQTYNEQFF. CDR3 sequence (DNA): TGCAGTGCTAGAGCTCCGGGACAAACATACAATGAGCAGTTCTTC.

CDR3 loop: CASSEVGIRDEQYF. In DNA form, the CDR3 reads TGTGCCAGCAGTGAGGTCGGTATCAGGGACGAGCAGTACTTC. The chain links TRBV25-1 to TRBJ2-7; possible D gene TRBD1, 5 bases. CDR1 and CDR2 (germline): MGHDK, SYGVNS. Trimming removed 3 bases from V and 5 bases from J, with 14 bases in between. CDR3 size: 14 residues.

This clonotype was counted at least ten times. The chain recombines TRBV7-2 with TRBJ2-1, with 9 bases identical to TRBD1. V gave up 5 bases and J gave up 5 bases; unmatched junction bases: 7. Germline CDR1 is SGHTA and CDR2 is FQGNSA. The CDR3 is 15 amino acids. The CDR3 protein is CASSTLGQGHNEQFF. CDR3 nucleotides: TGTGCCAGCAGCACCCTCGGACAGGGGCACAATGAGCAGTTCTTC. Full variable domain (outside the CDR3, taken from reference TRBV7-2 and TRBJ2-1): GAGVSQSPSNKVTEKGKDVELRCDPISGHTALYWYRQSLGQGLEFLIYFQGNSAPDKSGLPSDRFSAERTGGSVSTLTIQRTQQEDSAVYLCASSTLGQGHNEQFFGPGTRLTVL.

This clonotype has a count of ten or more. The genes are TRBV29-1 and TRBJ2-7; 8 nucleotides agree with TRBD1. This CDR3 contains 15 residues. CDR1 SQVTM and CDR2 ANQGSEA come from the germline V gene. Trimming took 6 bases from V and 0 from J; bases not matched to a gene: 10. The CDR3: CSVVDQGAISYEQYF. CDR3 DNA sequence: TGCAGCGTCGTCGATCAGGGGGCTATCTCCTACGAGCAGTACTTC.

This clonotype was picked up many times. The rearrangement links TRBV13 to TRBJ2-3; D is unclear. Trimming shortened V by 3 bases and J by 5 bases, and 3 bases separated the two germline ends. The CDR3 sequence is 11 residues long. Per the germline V gene, CDR1 is PRHDT and CDR2 is FYEKMQ (reference sequence). CDR3 DNA: TGTGCCAGCAGCTTTGAAGATACGCAGTATTTT. Amino acids: CASSFEDTQYF.